The 3 T cell receptor beta chains below come from one sample, sequenced in a study of blood T cell repertoires in COVID-19. Method: immunoSEQ multiplex PCR; TCRdb's copy keeps in-frame clones and lacks some. The sample has 85,000 or so clones; 86% are singletons. Source material: peripheral blood. Receptor source: a man aged 50-60 years with active or convalescent COVID-19.

This chain joins TRBV14 and TRBJ1-3; D may be TRBD1 (5 bases). This CDR3 has 17 residues. The germline V gene encodes CDR1 SGHDN and CDR2 FVKESK. The V end was cut by 0 bases, the J end by 0 bases, with 12 bases between. The DNA of the CDR3 is TGTGCCAGCAGCCAAGAACGATACGGGGGCTCTGGAAACACCATATATTTT. Its protein product is CASSQERYGGSGNTIYF.

The V call is TRBV11-2, the J call TRBJ2-3; no firm D call. The V and J ends lost 5 bases and 13 bases respectively, with 13 bases between them. The germline CDR1 and CDR2 sequences are SGHAT and FQNNGV. This CDR3 region has 11 residues. CDR3 in DNA: TGTGCCAGCAGCCGCGGCGGTTATGAGTATTTT. This encodes CASSRGGYEYF. The whole variable domain, remainder taken from reference TRBV11-2 and TRBJ2-3, is EAGVAQSPRYKIIEKRQSVAFWCNPISGHATLYWYQQILGQGPKLLIQFQNNGVVDDSQLPKDRFSAERLKGVDSTLKIQPAKLEDSAVYLCASSRGGYEYFGPGTRLTVL.

The chain is built from TRBV5-3 and TRBJ2-3; D call uncertain. TRBV5-3 belongs to the ORF category, with a function that is uncertain. CDR3 size: 11 residues. The V end was cut by 4 bases, the J end by 11 bases, with 11 bases between. The DNA of the CDR3 is TGTGCCAGAAGCCCCATCGTAGAGCAGTATTTT. Translated: CARSPIVEQYF.